What follows are 2 T cell receptor beta chains derived from one specimen sequenced in a study of OX40 agonist ivuxolimab in advanced cancers. The repertoire was sequenced with immunoSEQ multiplex PCR; TCRdb's copy has only in-frame clones and lacks some. Of about 84,000 clones in the sample, 90% to 95% were seen once. Here the sequenced sample was CD4+ or CD8+ T cells sorted from blood, taken in a trial of the OX40 agonist ivuxolimab. The receptors originated from an adult with an advanced solid tumor such as melanoma, head and neck, liver or kidney cancer.

The genes are TRBV6-5 and TRBJ2-5, with D maybe TRBD2 (6 bases). Trimming pared 2 bases from V and 1 base from J, leaving 11 bases between. This CDR3 comprises 15 residues. Germline V gene data show CDR1 as MNHEY and CDR2 as SVGAGI. The CDR3 spells CASSYLAGGQETQYF. The CDR3 DNA sequence: TGTGCCAGCAGTTACCTAGCCGGGGGCCAAGAGACCCAGTACTTC.

V and J are TRBV7-9 and TRBJ2-1; 10 positions agree with TRBD1. Germline V gives CDR1 SEHNR, CDR2 FQNEAQ (reference sequence). This CDR3 is 15 amino acids long. V shed 1 base, J shed 7 bases, and the junction held 4 bases outside the gene matches. The CDR3 is CASSLGTGGLNEQFF. The CDR3 DNA is TGTGCCAGCAGCTTAGGGACAGGGGGTTTGAATGAGCAGTTCTTC.